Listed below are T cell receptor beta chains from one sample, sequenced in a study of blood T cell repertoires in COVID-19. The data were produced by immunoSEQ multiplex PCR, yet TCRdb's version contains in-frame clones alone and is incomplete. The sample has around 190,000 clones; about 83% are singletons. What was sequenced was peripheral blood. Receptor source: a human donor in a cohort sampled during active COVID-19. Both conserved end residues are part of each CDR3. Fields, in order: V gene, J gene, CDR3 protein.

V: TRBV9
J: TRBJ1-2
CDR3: CASSESNSVNYGYTF

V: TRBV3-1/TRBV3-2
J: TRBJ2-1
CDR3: CASSSLAGGPGNEQFF

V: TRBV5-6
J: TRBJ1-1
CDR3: CASSHRRRQVGYTEAFF

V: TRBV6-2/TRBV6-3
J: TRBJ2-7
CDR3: CASSLGGASYEQYF

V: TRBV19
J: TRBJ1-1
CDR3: CASSTGQGTAFF

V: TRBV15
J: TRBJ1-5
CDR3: CATSVTGPHQPQHF

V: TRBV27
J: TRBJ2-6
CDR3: CASSRQGKSSGANVLTF

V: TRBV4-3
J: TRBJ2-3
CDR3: CASSQDTGGTTDTQYF

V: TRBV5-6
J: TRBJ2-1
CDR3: CASSSNYGPYNEQFF

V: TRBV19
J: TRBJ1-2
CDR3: CATLGRRTSDYGYTF

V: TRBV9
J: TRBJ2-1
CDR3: CASSVGGAAYNEQFF

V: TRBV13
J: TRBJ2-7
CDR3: CASSLGGTSGTHEQYF

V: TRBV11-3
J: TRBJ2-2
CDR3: CASSLAAGGTAGELFF

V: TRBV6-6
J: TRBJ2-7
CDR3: CASSPGTGRTYEQYF

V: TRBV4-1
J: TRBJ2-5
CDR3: CASSQVLSGKGETQYF

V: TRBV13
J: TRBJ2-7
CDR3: CASSTGLRSYEQYF

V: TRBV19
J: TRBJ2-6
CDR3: CASSVSGANVLTF

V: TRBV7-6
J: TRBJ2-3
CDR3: CASSLEAASGVSTDTQYF

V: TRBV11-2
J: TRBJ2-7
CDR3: CASHRGANEYEQYF

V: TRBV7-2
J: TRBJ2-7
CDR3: CASSSGTGGYEQYF

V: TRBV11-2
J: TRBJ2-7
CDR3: CASSLLGDRGSEQYF

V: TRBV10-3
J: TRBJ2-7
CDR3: CALRRQGTHEQYF

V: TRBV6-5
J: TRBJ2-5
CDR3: CASSYGDRPRETQYF

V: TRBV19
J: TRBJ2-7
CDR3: CASSPQGNIYEQYF

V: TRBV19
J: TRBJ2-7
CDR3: CASSITWTSYEQYF

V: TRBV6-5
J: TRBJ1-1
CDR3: CASSYQIDRFEAFF

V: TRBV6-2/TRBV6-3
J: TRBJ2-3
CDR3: CASSYLWGASGSTDTQYF

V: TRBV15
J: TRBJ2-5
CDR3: CATSPRQQETQYF

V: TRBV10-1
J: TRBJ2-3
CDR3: CASSEGAGFTDTQYF

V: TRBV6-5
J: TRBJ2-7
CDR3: CASSFATGTNYEQYF

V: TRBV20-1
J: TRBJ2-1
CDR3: CSASVGPRSYNEQFF

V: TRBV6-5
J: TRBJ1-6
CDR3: CASKTDRDSPLHF

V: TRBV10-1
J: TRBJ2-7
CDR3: CASSEVRQGEQYF

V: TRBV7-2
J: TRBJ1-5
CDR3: CASSLAGAGNGQPQHF

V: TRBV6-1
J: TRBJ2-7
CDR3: CASSETGTRSHEQYF

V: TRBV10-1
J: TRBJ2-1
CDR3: CASSGTGIYNEQFF

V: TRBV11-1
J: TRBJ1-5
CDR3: CASSFRANQPQHF

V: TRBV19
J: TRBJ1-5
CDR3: CASSRQGNQPQHF

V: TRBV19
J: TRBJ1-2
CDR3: CASSAGTEYYGYTF

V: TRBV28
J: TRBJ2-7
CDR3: CASSLRYEQYF

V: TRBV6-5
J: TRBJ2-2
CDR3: CASSYSKGQGVGELFF

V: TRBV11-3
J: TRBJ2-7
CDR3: CASSLDLGSEQYF

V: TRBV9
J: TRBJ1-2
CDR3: CASSTDYGYTF

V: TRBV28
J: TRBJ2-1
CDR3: CASSPGTSGRNEQFF